The 13 T cell receptor beta chains listed next were all sequenced from one sample in a study of cytomegalovirus exposure and HLA in healthy donors. Amplification used 60 Vbeta primers and 13 Jbeta primers. This table comes from immunoSEQ multiplex PCR, and its TCRdb copy is limited to in-frame clones, with some not included. The sample records 130,000 or so clones, approximately 87% being singletons. Sequencing was done on a sample of PBMCs. The receptors were sampled from a woman aged 30 to 39 in good health and CMV-seronegative.

The chain carries TRBV7-2 and TRBJ2-5; weak D call: TRBD1 (6 bases). Germline values: CDR1 SGHTA, CDR2 FQGNSA. Deletions cut 1 base from V and 4 bases from J, with 16 bases between. The CDR3 has 16 residues. CDR3 sequence: CASSLGNRERGETQYF. The CDR3 DNA sequence: TGTGCCAGCAGCTTAGGTAACAGGGAAAGAGGAGAGACCCAGTACTTC. The full variable domain, with the rest looked up from reference TRBV7-2 and TRBJ2-5, is GAGVSQSPSNKVTEKGKDVELRCDPISGHTALYWYRQSLGQGLEFLIYFQGNSAPDKSGLPSDRFSAERTGGSVSTLTIQRTQQEDSAVYLCASSLGNRERGETQYFGPGTRLLVL.

The chain has TRBV27 and TRBJ2-1; D is possibly TRBD2 (5 bases). This CDR3 spans 14 amino acids. Trimming removed 5 bases from V and 4 bases from J, with 12 bases in between. From germline, CDR1 is MNHEY and CDR2 SMNVEV (reference sequence). In DNA, the CDR3 is TGTGCCAGCAGTATCTTAGCGAATTACAATGAGCAGTTCTTC. It yields the protein CASSILANYNEQFF.

This clone appeared a few times. V is TRBV6-7 and J is TRBJ1-5, with D tentatively TRBD1 (6 bases). TRBV6-7 is recorded as an ORF, its role being uncertain. CDR3 length: 15 amino acids. V lost 5 bases to trimming and J lost 7 bases, with 18 bases between them. The chain's CDR3 is CASSPPHRVRQPQHF. CDR3 DNA: TGTGCCAGCAGTCCCCCTCACAGGGTTCGGCAGCCCCAGCATTTT.

A few counts support this clone. The rearrangement uses TRBV27 and TRBJ2-1; TRBD2 agrees at 11 bases. This CDR3 has 18 residues. V dropped 6 bases and J dropped 8; count of bases not matched to a gene: 18. The V gene's germline CDR1 is MNHEY and CDR2 SMNVEV (reference sequence). The CDR3 protein is CASSRTPSGRLAGDEQFF. The CDR3 DNA reads as TGTGCCAGCAGCCGGACCCCTAGCGGGAGGTTGGCGGGGGATGAGCAGTTCTTC.

The chain couples TRBV6-6 to TRBJ1-5; D perhaps matches TRBD1 (6 bases). This CDR3 contains 14 residues. Looked up from germline, CDR1 is MNHNY and CDR2 is SVGAGI (reference sequence). V dropped 6 bases and J dropped 1 base, with 10 bases sitting between them. The CDR3 spells CASSYTGSNQPQHF. CDR3 sequence (DNA): TGTGCCAGCAGCTACACAGGGAGCAATCAGCCCCAGCATTTT.

This rearrangement joins TRBV2 to TRBJ2-2; TRBD1 agrees at 9 bases. The CDR3 runs 16 residues. With 4 bases clipped from V and 2 bases from J, the junction kept 5 bases outside the gene matches. Germline V lookup: CDR1 SNHLY, CDR2 FYNNEI. The CDR3 sequence is CASSVQGASNTGELFF. CDR3 bases: TGTGCCAGCAGTGTACAGGGGGCGTCTAACACCGGGGAGCTGTTTTTT.

V is TRBV4-1 and J is TRBJ2-5; 11 bases are shared with TRBD1. The end of the DNA aligns better with TRBJ2-7, so the J call may be wrong. The CDR3 is 15 residues long. Germline assignment: CDR1 MGHRA and CDR2 YSYEKL. This chain's CDR3 is CASRPGTGGSYEQYF. The CDR3 DNA reads TGCGCCAGCAGACCCGGGACAGGGGGCTCCTACGAGCAGTACTTC.

This chain connects TRBV27 to TRBJ2-3; 15 nucleotides line up with TRBD2. The junction had 13 bases not matched to a gene; V was cut back by 6 bases and J by 0 bases. CDR3 size: 20 residues. Germline CDR1 is MNHEY and CDR2 is SMNVEV (reference sequence). CDR3 sequence (DNA): TGTGCCAGCAGCGGCGGGACTAGCGGGAGGACTTATACTAGCACAGATACGCAGTATTTT. Its protein is CASSGGTSGRTYTSTDTQYF.

This clone showed up just a few times. The J gene is TRBJ1-6, the V gene TRBV19, with D unresolved. This CDR3 region has 15 residues. CDR1 and CDR2 from the germline V gene are LNHDA and SQIVND (reference sequence). Trimming left V 6 bases short and J 6 bases short, with 15 bases between. The DNA for the CDR3 is TGTGCCAGTAGAGGCCACGGGGAAGGTAATTCACCCCTCCACTTT. Its translation: CASRGHGEGNSPLHF.

The chain couples TRBV5-4 to TRBJ1-1; 8 positions match TRBD1. V lost 4 bases to trimming and J lost 0 bases; unmatched junction nucleotides: 5. The CDR3 spans 15 residues. Germline V CDR1 and CDR2: SGHNT, YYREEE (reference sequence). CDR3 sequence: CASSMGTGMNTEAFF. The CDR3 bases are TGTGCCAGCAGCATGGGGACAGGTATGAACACTGAAGCTTTCTTT.

V is TRBV7-2 and J is TRBJ2-3; TRBD2 matches 9 bases. CDR1 is SGHTA and CDR2 is FQGNSA in the germline V gene. V lost 2 bases and J lost 6; bases outside the gene matches: 12. The CDR3 runs 17 residues. The CDR3 is CASSLSYGGRGVDTQYF. The CDR3 nucleotides read TGTGCCAGCAGCTTAAGCTACGGCGGGAGGGGCGTCGATACGCAGTATTTT.

This clone showed up just a few times. The sample holds other DNA sequences that translate to the same CDR3. The chain links TRBV4-1 to TRBJ2-3, with 11 bases matching TRBD2. J lost 3 bases, V lost 4 bases, and 6 bases had no gene match. This CDR3 has 16 amino acids. Germline CDR1 reads MGHRA; CDR2 reads YSYEKL. CDR3 sequence: CASSRLSGRGTDTQYF. CDR3 bases: TGCGCCAGCAGCCGTCTTAGCGGGAGGGGAACAGATACGCAGTATTTT.

J is TRBJ2-5 and V is TRBV28; a weak D match, TRBD1 (6 bases). V lost 7 bases and J 1 base, leaving 10 bases between the germline ends. Germline V gene data show CDR1 as MDHEN and CDR2 as SYDVKM. CDR3 length equals 13 residues. CDR3 nucleotide sequence: TGTGCCAGCACTCAGGGGCGCCAAGAGACCCAGTACTTC. It translates to CASTQGRQETQYF.